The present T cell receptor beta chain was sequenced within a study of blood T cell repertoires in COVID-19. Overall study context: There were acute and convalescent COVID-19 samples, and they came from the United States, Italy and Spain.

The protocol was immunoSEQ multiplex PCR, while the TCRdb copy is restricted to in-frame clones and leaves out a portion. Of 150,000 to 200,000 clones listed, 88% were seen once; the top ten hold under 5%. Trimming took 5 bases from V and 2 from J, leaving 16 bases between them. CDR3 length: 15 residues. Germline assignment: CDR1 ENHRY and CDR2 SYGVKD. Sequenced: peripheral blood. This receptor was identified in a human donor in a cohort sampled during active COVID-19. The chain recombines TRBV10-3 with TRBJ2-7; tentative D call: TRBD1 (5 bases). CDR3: CAISHTLGPTYEQYF. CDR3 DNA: TGTGCCATCAGTCATACCCTGGGGCCTACCTACGAGCAGTACTTC.